Listed below are T cell receptor beta chains from one sample, sequenced in a study of blood T cell repertoires in COVID-19. Sequencing was performed with immunoSEQ multiplex PCR; in TCRdb, only in-frame clones are kept and a portion is missing. The table lists 150,000 to 200,000 clones, roughly 77% of them singletons, with approximately 6% in the top ten. The source material was peripheral blood. The receptor set was obtained from a middle-aged woman with COVID-19, enrolled during active disease. The CDR3 runs from the conserved cysteine through the conserved F or W. The D gene is left open where the match is weak. Not every row has a clone size; where given, it reads once, few, many or a size class.

CAWSSPPKPQHF	TGTGCCTGGAGTTCCCCCCCCAAACCCCAGCATTTT	-	TRBV30	12	TRBJ1-5	few
CASREGGSDNEQFF	TGTGCCAGCAGGGAGGGGGGGAGTGACAATGAGCAGTTCTTC	-	TRBV6-6	14	TRBJ2-1	-
CASSYAQGVGEQYF	TGTGCCAGCAGTTACGCGCAGGGGGTTGGCGAGCAGTACTTC	TRBD1	TRBV6-5	14	TRBJ2-7	-
CASTPTGFSSYGYTF	TGTGCCAGTACCCCGACAGGGTTTAGTAGCTATGGCTACACCTTC	TRBD1	TRBV19	15	TRBJ1-2	-
CASSLGGLETQYF	TGTGCCAGCAGCTTGGGGGGGTTGGAGACCCAGTACTTC	TRBD2	TRBV7-3	13	TRBJ2-5	few
CAFNSGTVHNSPLHF	TGTGCCTTTAATTCCGGGACAGTACATAATTCACCCCTCCACTTT	TRBD1	TRBV30	15	TRBJ1-6	few
CASSSPSGGASSYNSPLHF	TGTGCCAGCAGTTCACCTTCCGGAGGGGCAAGCTCCTATAATTCACCCCTCCACTTT	-	TRBV27	19	TRBJ1-6	-
CASSLRGPARDEQFF	TGTGCCAGCAGTCTGCGGGGGCCAGCAAGGGATGAGCAGTTCTTC	-	TRBV6-6	15	TRBJ2-1	-
CASSLTGDGNTIYF	TGTGCCAGCAGTTTAACAGGGGACGGAAACACCATATATTTT	TRBD1	TRBV6-5	14	TRBJ1-3	-
CASSQATNRGTIYGYTF	TGTGCCAGCAGCCAAGCAACCAACAGGGGAACTATCTATGGCTACACCTTC	TRBD1	TRBV3-1/TRBV3-2	17	TRBJ1-2	-
CASRRTGDNYGYTF	TGTGCCAGCAGGCGTACAGGGGATAACTATGGCTACACCTTC	TRBD1	TRBV7-2	14	TRBJ1-2	-
CASSGIQGENYGYTF	TGTGCCAGCAGCGGGATACAGGGGGAGAACTATGGCTACACCTTC	TRBD1	TRBV7-8	15	TRBJ1-2	-
CASSFPTSGETQYF	TGTGCCAGCAGCTTTCCGACTAGCGGGGAGACCCAGTACTTC	TRBD2	TRBV7-9	14	TRBJ2-5	-
CASSFGTGLTGELFF	TGTGCCAGCAGCTTTGGGACAGGGCTGACCGGGGAGCTGTTTTTT	TRBD1	TRBV7-9	15	TRBJ2-2	-
CASSLFSSREAFF	TGTGCCAGCAGCTTATTTTCGAGCCGAGAAGCTTTCTTT	-	TRBV6-5	13	TRBJ1-1	once
CASSREGKGGQPQHF	TGTGCCAGCTCACGCGAGGGAAAAGGCGGTCAGCCCCAGCATTTT	-	TRBV18	15	TRBJ1-5	-
CATLRTSGHSSTDTQYF	TGTGCCACCCTCCGGACTAGCGGACACTCTAGCACAGATACGCAGTATTTT	TRBD2	TRBV10-3	17	TRBJ2-3	-
CASSQAGREDEQYF	TGTGCCAGCAGCCAGGCCGGCAGGGAGGACGAGCAGTACTTC	-	TRBV4-2	14	TRBJ2-7	-
CASSPRDRLGTDTQYF	TGTGCCAGCAGCCCGCGGGACAGGTTGGGCACAGATACGCAGTATTTT	TRBD1	TRBV11-2	16	TRBJ2-3	-
CASSVGVGLETQYF	TGTGCCAGCAGCGTAGGGGTGGGCTTGGAGACCCAGTACTTC	-	TRBV9	14	TRBJ2-5	few
CASREQETQYF	TGCGCCAGCCGGGAGCAAGAGACCCAGTACTTC	-	TRBV5-1	11	TRBJ2-5	-
CATSGRDSAGGYTF	TGTGCCACCAGCGGACGGGACAGTGCGGGGGGCTACACCTTC	TRBD1	TRBV15	14	TRBJ1-2	-
CAISELLGDGQPQHF	TGTGCCATCAGTGAGCTTTTGGGAGACGGTCAGCCCCAGCATTTT	-	TRBV10-3	15	TRBJ1-5	-
CSANEGRVSSEQFF	TGCAGTGCTAATGAAGGGAGGGTTTCGAGTGAGCAGTTCTTC	TRBD2	TRBV20-1	14	TRBJ2-1	once
CASSLVTPNSPLHF	TGTGCCAGCAGCTTAGTAACACCGAATTCACCCCTCCACTTT	-	TRBV11-2	14	TRBJ1-6	-
CASSQEGTSEQYF	TGTGCCAGCAGCCAAGAGGGGACATCGGAGCAGTACTTC	-	TRBV4-2	13	TRBJ2-7	-
CASTPGGVTNTEAFF	TGTGCCAGCACCCCAGGAGGGGTGACAAACACTGAAGCTTTCTTT	-	TRBV9	15	TRBJ1-1	few
CASSLLGLVQETQYF	TGTGCCAGCAGCTTATTGGGACTAGTCCAAGAGACCCAGTACTTC	TRBD2	TRBV7-8	15	TRBJ2-5	-
CASSQDWPGVAGTQYF	TGCGCCAGCAGCCAAGATTGGCCGGGGGTGGCCGGGACCCAGTACTTC	-	TRBV4-3	16	TRBJ2-5	-